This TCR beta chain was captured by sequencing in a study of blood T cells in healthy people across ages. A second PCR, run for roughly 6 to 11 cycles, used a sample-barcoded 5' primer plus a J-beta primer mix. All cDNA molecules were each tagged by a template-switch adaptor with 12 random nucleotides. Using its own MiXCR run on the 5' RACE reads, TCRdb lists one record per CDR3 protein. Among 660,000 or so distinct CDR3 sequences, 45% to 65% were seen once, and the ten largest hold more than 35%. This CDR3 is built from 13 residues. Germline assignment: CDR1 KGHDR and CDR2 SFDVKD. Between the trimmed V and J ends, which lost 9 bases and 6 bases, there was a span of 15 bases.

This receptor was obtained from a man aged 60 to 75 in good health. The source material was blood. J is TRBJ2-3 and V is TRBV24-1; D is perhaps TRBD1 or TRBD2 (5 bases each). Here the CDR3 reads CATGPGQSDTQYF. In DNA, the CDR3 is TGTGCCACCGGTCCGGGGCAGTCGGATACGCAGTATTTT.